This T cell receptor beta chain was recovered during a study of T cell changes during pregnancy in multiple sclerosis. The table came from immunoSEQ multiplex PCR; TCRdb's copy has only in-frame clones and leaves some out. The sample yields about 40,000 clones, 91% seen once. Looked up from germline, CDR1 is GTSNPN and CDR2 is SVGIG (reference sequence). V shed 3 bases and J shed 2 bases, with 11 bases lying between them. The CDR3 sequence is 14 residues long. This clonotype was obtained from a female donor in good health, enrolled as a control in a pregnancy study. The sequences come from CD4+ T cells from peripheral blood mononuclear cells, collected in the second trimester of pregnancy. V usage is TRBV30 and J usage is TRBJ1-5, with TRBD1 as a possible D gene (6 bases). CDR3 sequence (DNA): TGTGCCTGGAGCCTGGGGGCGCGCAATCAGCCCCAGCATTTT. Translation gives CAWSLGARNQPQHF. Filled out from reference TRBV30 and TRBJ1-5, the complete variable domain reads SQTIHQWPATLVQPVGSPLSLECTVEGTSNPNLYWYRQAAGRGLQLLFYSVGIGQISSEVPQNLSASRPQDRQFILSSKKLLLSDSGFYLCAWSLGARNQPQHFGDGTRLSIL.